This T cell receptor (beta chain) was documented in a study of brain T cells in children with intractable seizures. Study-wide results and caveats: Viral specificity was inferred only from CDR3 similarity; HCMV serostatus was unknown.

Measured with immunoSEQ multiplex PCR; TCRdb has only the in-frame clones, and not every one. The sample includes hundreds of thousands of clones, over 90% of them seen just once. As for this clone: Its antigen is not identified.

The CDR3 consists of 14 residues. CDR1 is SGHRS and CDR2 is YFSETQ in the germline V gene. V shed 0 bases and J shed 4 bases, with 10 bases lying between them. The time point: blood from clinic visit 5 months post-surgery; TSC patient then seizure free. Sequencing was limited to surgery cases with top T cell transcript signatures in brain tissue. At least one anti-epileptic drug was given before surgery. The chain combines TRBV5-1 with TRBJ1-2; possible D gene TRBD1, 5 bases. The source was peripheral blood, collected roughly 5 months after surgery. The TCR was taken from a boy less than two years old with tuberous sclerosis and intractable seizures. CDR3 residues: CASSLGQNLYGYTF. Written as DNA, the CDR3 is TGCGCCAGCAGCTTGGGACAGAACCTCTATGGCTACACCTTC.